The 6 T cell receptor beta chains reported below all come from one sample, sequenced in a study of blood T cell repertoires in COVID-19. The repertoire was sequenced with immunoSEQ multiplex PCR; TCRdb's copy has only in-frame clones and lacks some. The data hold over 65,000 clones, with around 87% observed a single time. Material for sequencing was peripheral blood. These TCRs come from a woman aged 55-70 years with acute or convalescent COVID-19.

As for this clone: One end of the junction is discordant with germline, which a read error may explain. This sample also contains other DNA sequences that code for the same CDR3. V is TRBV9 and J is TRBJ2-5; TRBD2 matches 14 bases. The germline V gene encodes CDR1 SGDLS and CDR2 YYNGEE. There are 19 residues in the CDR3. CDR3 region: CASSVGGLAGATYQETQYF. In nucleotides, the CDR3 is TGTGCCAGCAGTGTAGGGGGACTAGCGGGAGCCACGTACCAAGAGACCCAGTACTTC.

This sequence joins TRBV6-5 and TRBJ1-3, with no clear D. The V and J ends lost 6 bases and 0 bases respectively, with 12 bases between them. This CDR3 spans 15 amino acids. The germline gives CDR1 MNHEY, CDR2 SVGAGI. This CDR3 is CASSNTQDSGNTIYF. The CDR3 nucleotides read TGTGCCAGCAGCAATACTCAGGACTCTGGAAACACCATATATTTT.

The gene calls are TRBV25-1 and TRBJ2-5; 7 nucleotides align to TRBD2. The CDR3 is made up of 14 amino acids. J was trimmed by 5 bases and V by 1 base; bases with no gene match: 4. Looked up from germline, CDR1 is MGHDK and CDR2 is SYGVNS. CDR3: CASSEWGGRETQYF. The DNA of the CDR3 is TGTGCCAGCAGTGAATGGGGGGGACGGGAGACCCAGTACTTC.

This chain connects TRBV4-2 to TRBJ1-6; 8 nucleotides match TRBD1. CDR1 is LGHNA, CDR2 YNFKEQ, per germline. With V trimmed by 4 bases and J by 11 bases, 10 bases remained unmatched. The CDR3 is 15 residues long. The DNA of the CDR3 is TGTGCCAGCAGCCCCTCCTCGACAGGGGCGGCACCCCTCCACTTT. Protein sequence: CASSPSSTGAAPLHF.

The CDR3 is CASSYSSTGDGYTF. As DNA, the CDR3 is TGTGCCAGCAGTTACTCGTCCACAGGGGACGGCTACACCTTC. The chain recombines TRBV6-2 or TRBV6-3 with TRBJ1-2, with 7 positions matching TRBD1. Germline assignment: CDR1 MNHEY and CDR2 SVGEGT. V was pared by 0 bases and J by 8 bases, with 6 bases of the junction left unmatched. The CDR3 is 14 residues long.

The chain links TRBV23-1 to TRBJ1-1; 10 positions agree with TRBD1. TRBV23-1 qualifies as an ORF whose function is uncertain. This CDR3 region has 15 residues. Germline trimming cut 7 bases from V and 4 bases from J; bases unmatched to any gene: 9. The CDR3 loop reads CASIHRDRGVTEAFF. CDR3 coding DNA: TGCGCCAGCATCCACCGGGACAGGGGCGTCACTGAAGCTTTCTTT.